This passage covers 32 T cell receptor beta chains from one sample sequenced in a study of patients and donors after allogeneic stem cell transplantation. TCRdb fed the RT-PCR reads into MiXCR, producing one record per CDR3 protein. The sample contains approximately 200,000 distinct CDR3 sequences, 14% of which appear only once. The source material was blood, either unsorted or a sorted T cell fraction (not recorded which). These receptors originate from a human donor who was either an allogeneic HSCT recipient or a stem cell or donor lymphocyte infusion donor (not recorded which). It is not recorded whose cells these are; they may come from a transplant donor.

This clonotype was counted a few times. J is TRBJ2-3 and V is TRBV20-1; D uncertain. In germline, CDR1 is DFQATT, CDR2 SNEGSKA (reference sequence). V was cut by 3 bases and J by 0 bases, with 7 bases left in between. The CDR3 has 13 amino acids. The CDR3 coding sequence is TGCAGTGCTAGGCACCCTAGCACAGATACGCAGTATTTT. It encodes CSARHPSTDTQYF.

This chain uses TRBV10-3 with TRBJ1-1; no definite D call. The CDR3 runs 13 residues. V lost 6 bases and J 2 bases, leaving 10 bases between the germline ends. Germline V gene data show CDR1 as ENHRY and CDR2 as SYGVKD. The CDR3 DNA is TGTGCCATCAGAATGACGGGTAACACTGAAGCTTTCTTT. This codes for CAIRMTGNTEAFF.

V gene TRBV7-9 combines with J gene TRBJ2-2, with TRBD2 as a possible D gene (5 bases). V was pared by 5 bases and J by 3 bases, with 10 bases between. The germline gives CDR1 SEHNR, CDR2 FQNEAQ (reference sequence). CDR3 length: 14 amino acids. In nucleotides, the CDR3 is TGTGCCAGCAGCACGAGGACTGACACCGGGGAGCTGTTTTTT. Amino acid sequence: CASSTRTDTGELFF.

This chain links TRBV15 with TRBJ2-2, with D unresolved. CDR1 and CDR2 (germline): LNHNV, YYDKDF (reference sequence). V was cut by 3 bases and J by 7 bases, with 9 bases left in between. The CDR3 consists of 13 residues. CDR3 region: CATSRGKDGELFF. CDR3 nucleotide sequence: TGTGCCACCAGCAGGGGGAAGGACGGGGAGCTGTTTTTT.

This clonotype was seen only a few times. The chain is built from TRBV2 and TRBJ1-1; TRBD1 might be the D (6 bases). CDR1 and CDR2 (germline): SNHLY, FYNNEI. The CDR3 contains 17 residues. Trimming pared 5 bases from V and 3 bases from J, leaving 22 bases between. CDR3 sequence reads: CASSYTGTPGWDTEAFF. In nucleotides, the CDR3 is TGTGCCAGCAGTTATACCGGGACACCCGGGTGGGACACTGAAGCTTTCTTT. Using reference TRBV2 and TRBJ1-1 for the parts outside the CDR3, the full variable domain is EPEVTQTPSHQVTQMGQEVILRCVPISNHLYFYWYRQILGQKVEFLVSFYNNEISEKSEIFDDQFSVERPDGSNFTLKIRSTKLEDSAMYFCASSYTGTPGWDTEAFFGQGTRLTVV.

This clonotype was picked up many times. The gene calls are TRBV6-2 or TRBV6-3 and TRBJ1-5, with TRBD1 matching 10 bases. CDR1 MNHEY and CDR2 SVGEGT come from the germline V gene. V trimming: 4 bases; J trimming: 7 bases; junction bases outside the gene matches: 7. This CDR3 region has 15 residues. CDR3 residues: CASSSRDRGWQPQHF. The CDR3 DNA follows: TGTGCCAGCAGTTCCCGGGACAGGGGCTGGCAGCCCCAGCATTTT.

The V call is TRBV3-1, the J call TRBJ2-7, with 9 nucleotides matching TRBD2. With V trimmed by 2 bases and J by 3 bases, 2 bases remained unmatched. The CDR3 loop spans 14 amino acids. Germline V CDR1 and CDR2: LGHDT, YNNKEL (reference sequence). This chain's CDR3 is CASSQIAGDYEQYF. DNA for the CDR3: TGTGCCAGCAGCCAAATAGCGGGAGACTACGAGCAGTACTTC.

V usage is TRBV5-5 and J usage is TRBJ2-2, with D hard to call. The germline V gene has CDR1 SGHKS and CDR2 YYEKEE (reference sequence). The CDR3 is 15 residues long. Trimming cost V 2 bases and J 1 base, with 9 bases left between them. This CDR3 is CASSLVAQNTGELFF. The CDR3 nucleotides are TGTGCCAGCAGCTTAGTAGCACAGAACACCGGGGAGCTGTTTTTT.

This clonotype was seen at least ten times. This chain connects TRBV3-1 to TRBJ1-4; no clear D. The CDR3 length is 11 residues. Germline V gene lookup returns CDR1 LGHDT and CDR2 YNNKEL (reference sequence). Trimming removed 6 bases at V and 8 bases at J, with 7 bases between. The CDR3 DNA sequence: TGTGCCAGCAGGAGAACCGAAAAACTGTTTTTT. This codes for CASRRTEKLFF.

This clonotype appeared many times. The CDR3 sequence: CASSYGTGFEQPQHF. DNA for the CDR3: TGTGCCAGCAGTTACGGGACAGGGTTCGAGCAGCCCCAGCATTTT. The genes are TRBV6-5 and TRBJ1-5; 9 positions agree with TRBD1. Germline CDR1 and CDR2: MNHEY and SVGAGI. The CDR3 is made up of 15 amino acids. Germline trimming cut 2 bases from V and 7 bases from J; bases unmatched to any gene: 6.

In its sample, this clonotype was seen many times. This sequence joins TRBV2 and TRBJ2-7; D is uncertain. This CDR3 contains 15 residues. With 2 bases removed from V and 1 base from J, the gap between germline ends came to 12 bases. Germline V gene data show CDR1 as SNHLY and CDR2 as FYNNEI. The DNA of the CDR3 is TGTGCCAGCAGTGAACAACCACAGCCTTCCTACGAGCAGTACTTC. Protein product: CASSEQPQPSYEQYF.

This clonotype appeared many times. This chain connects TRBV4-1 to TRBJ2-1; 9 bases match TRBD2. V was clipped by 3 bases and J by 6 bases; unmatched bases: 6. Germline V gene sequence: CDR1 MGHRA, CDR2 YSYEKL. The CDR3 has 15 residues. This chain's CDR3 is CASSQLTSGRNEQFF. DNA for the CDR3: TGCGCCAGCAGCCAGTTGACTAGCGGCCGCAATGAGCAGTTCTTC.

The chain couples TRBV7-9 to TRBJ1-1, with a possible D match to TRBD1 (5 bases). The V end was cut by 1 base, the J end by 4 bases, with 13 bases between. CDR3 size: 15 residues. Germline V CDR1 and CDR2: SEHNR, FQNEAQ (reference sequence). Written as DNA, the CDR3 is TGTGCCAGCAGCTTAGTTCAAGGGGCCACCACTGAAGCTTTCTTT. This gives the protein CASSLVQGATTEAFF.

This clonotype was seen ten or more times. The rearrangement links TRBV5-1 to TRBJ2-7; D may be TRBD1 or TRBD2 (5 bases each). V was trimmed by 2 bases and J by 6 bases, leaving 12 bases between them. The CDR3 has 13 amino acids. CDR1 and CDR2 (germline): SGHRS, YFSETQ. The CDR3 reads CASSFQGEGEQYF. The CDR3 region has the DNA TGCGCCAGCAGCTTCCAGGGAGAAGGCGAGCAGTACTTC.

This clonotype was counted ten times or more. The chain employs TRBV5-5 and TRBJ2-3; D gene uncertain. Germline V gives CDR1 SGHKS, CDR2 YYEKEE (reference sequence). Trimming pared 4 bases from V and 3 bases from J, leaving 15 bases between. This CDR3 has 15 amino acids. CDR3 DNA: TGTGCCAGCAGCCTGGTGGACCCCAGGACAGATACGCAGTATTTT. The encoded protein is CASSLVDPRTDTQYF. Full variable domain (remainder filled in from reference TRBV5-5 and TRBJ2-3): DAGVTQSPTHLIKTRGQQVTLRCSPISGHKSVSWYQQVLGQGPQFIFQYYEKEERGRGNFPDRFSARQFPNYSSELNVNALLLGDSALYLCASSLVDPRTDTQYFGPGTRLTVL.

The chain joins TRBV4-3 to TRBJ1-3; D is ambiguous. V was pared by 0 bases and J by 3 bases, with 9 bases between. This CDR3 is built from 15 residues. Germline lookup yields CDR1 LGHNA and CDR2 YSLEER. CDR3 coding DNA: TGCGCCAGCAGCCAAGATGCCGGTGGTGGAAACACCATATATTTT. Protein product: CASSQDAGGGNTIYF.

This clonotype appeared a few times. The chain recombines TRBV12-3 or TRBV12-4 with TRBJ2-3; 9 bases match TRBD2. Trimming took 5 bases from V and 4 from J; bases not matched to a gene: 10. The CDR3 length is 16 residues. The CDR3, as DNA: TGTGCCAGCAGTCCCCCGAGGCGGGAGGGGGCAGATACGCAGTATTTT. This translates into CASSPPRREGADTQYF.

This chain joins TRBV15 and TRBJ2-1; weak D call: TRBD2 (5 bases). Germline CDR1 is LNHNV and CDR2 is YYDKDF (reference sequence). This CDR3 contains 15 residues. Deletions cut 1 base from V and 8 bases from J, with 15 bases between. The CDR3 loop reads CATSRVYGEADEQFF. Here the CDR3 DNA reads TGTGCCACCAGCAGAGTTTACGGCGAAGCGGATGAGCAGTTCTTC. Full variable domain (outside the CDR3, taken from reference TRBV15 and TRBJ2-1): DAMVIQNPRYQVTQFGKPVTLSCSQTLNHNVMYWYQQKSSQAPKLLFHYYDKDFNNEADTPDNFQSRRPNTSFCFLDIRSPGLGDTAMYLCATSRVYGEADEQFFGPGTRLTVL.

The chain carries TRBV19 and TRBJ2-7, with 11 bases that match TRBD1. V was clipped by 6 bases and J by 6 bases; unmatched bases: 4. The CDR3 runs 13 residues. Germline CDR1 is LNHDA and CDR2 is SQIVND (reference sequence). The DNA for the CDR3 is TGTGCCAGTAGGGGACAGGGGGGCCTCGAGCAGTACTTC. Protein sequence: CASRGQGGLEQYF.

This clonotype was seen a handful of times. The V and J genes are TRBV10-3 and TRBJ2-3; D is unclear. This CDR3 has 15 amino acids. Germline loops: CDR1 ENHRY, CDR2 SYGVKD. Trimming shortened V by 3 bases and J by 1 base, and 11 bases separated the two germline ends. DNA for the CDR3: TGTGCCATCAGTGATGGGCTAGAGGGCACAGATACGCAGTATTTT. It codes for CAISDGLEGTDTQYF.

V gene TRBV20-1 combines with J gene TRBJ2-5, with D perhaps matching TRBD2 (7 bases). Trimming took 6 bases from V and 4 from J, leaving 21 bases between them. CDR3 size: 15 residues. Germline V lookup: CDR1 DFQATT, CDR2 SNEGSKA (reference sequence). The CDR3: CSAERTGGRGETQYF. In DNA form, the CDR3 reads TGCAGTGCGGAGCGTACGGGGGGCCGGGGAGAGACCCAGTACTTC.

This clonotype has a single count. This chain links TRBV12-2 with TRBJ2-1. TRBV12-2 is noted as a pseudogene. The CDR3 is 15 amino acids. CDR3 nucleotides: TGTGCAAGTCGCCCACGGCGTGGAGCCTACAATGAGCAGTTCTTC. Protein: CASRPRRGAYNEQFF.

The rearrangement uses TRBV6-1 and TRBJ1-2; D perhaps matches TRBD1 (6 bases). Germline lookup yields CDR1 MNHNS and CDR2 SASEGT. This CDR3 comprises 17 residues. V lost 4 bases, J lost 0 bases, and 18 bases lay in between. CDR3 coding DNA: TGTGCCAGCAGTGGATTCCGGGACACAACTACTAACTATGGCTACACCTTC. Translated, it gives CASSGFRDTTTNYGYTF.

This clonotype has more than one count but fewer than ten. The chain recombines TRBV7-6 with TRBJ1-6, with TRBD1 matching 7 bases. This CDR3 comprises 13 residues. V lost 8 bases and J lost 7; bases outside the gene matches: 5. CDR1 and CDR2 from the germline V gene are SGHVS and FNYEAQ. The CDR3 coding sequence is TGTGCCAGCGGGACAGAACTAAATTCACCCCTCCACTTT. This translates into CASGTELNSPLHF.

The V gene is TRBV18, the J gene TRBJ1-2, with 9 bases that match TRBD1. Germline values: CDR1 KGHSH, CDR2 LQKENI. The V and J ends lost 8 bases and 5 bases, in that order; junction bases with no gene match: 12. This CDR3 is 15 amino acids long. The CDR3 is CASTRRDREAYGYTF. Here the CDR3 DNA reads TGTGCCAGCACTCGACGGGACAGGGAGGCTTATGGCTACACCTTC.

This chain links TRBV20-1 with TRBJ1-1; no definite D call. The germline V gene encodes CDR1 DFQATT and CDR2 SNEGSKA (reference sequence). The CDR3 has 12 residues. CDR3 region: CSADGSNTEAFF. CDR3 bases: TGCAGCGCCGACGGGTCGAACACTGAAGCTTTCTTT.

The chain recombines TRBV7-8 with TRBJ1-5, with TRBD1 identical over 9 bases. CDR1 SGHVS and CDR2 FQNEAQ come from the germline V gene. CDR3 length: 15 residues. V shed 0 bases, J shed 6 bases, and the junction held 3 bases outside the gene matches. The CDR3 protein is CASSLAWTGAQPQHF. DNA for the CDR3: TGTGCCAGCAGCTTAGCCTGGACAGGGGCTCAGCCCCAGCATTTT.

This clonotype showed up many times. This chain links TRBV6-2 or TRBV6-3 with TRBJ1-2; D gene unclear. The germline gives CDR1 MNHEY, CDR2 SVGEGT. V was pared by 0 bases and J by 3 bases, with 8 bases between. This CDR3 has 14 amino acids. The CDR3 here is CASSYSRDDYGYTF. Here the CDR3 DNA reads TGTGCCAGCAGTTACTCGAGGGATGACTATGGCTACACCTTC.

This clonotype has more than one count but fewer than ten. The chain recombines TRBV5-1 with TRBJ1-1; D remains unclear. This CDR3 region has 15 residues. Per the germline V gene, CDR1 is SGHRS and CDR2 is YFSETQ. The V end lost 1 base, the J end lost 1 base, and 11 bases lay between the germline ends. In DNA form, the CDR3 reads TGCGCCAGCAGCTTGTCGGGCAGCAAGAACACTGAAGCTTTCTTT. Amino acid sequence: CASSLSGSKNTEAFF. The full variable domain, completed using reference TRBV5-1 and TRBJ1-1, is KAGVTQTPRYLIKTRGQQVTLSCSPISGHRSVSWYQQTPGQGLQFLFEYFSETQRNKGNFPGRFSGRQFSNSRSEMNVSTLELGDSALYLCASSLSGSKNTEAFFGQGTRLTVV.

This sequence joins TRBV24-1 and TRBJ2-3, with D possibly TRBD2 on 6 matching bases. V was clipped by 5 bases and J by 4 bases, with 15 bases between them. Germline CDR1 reads KGHDR; CDR2 reads SFDVKD. The CDR3 totals 15 residues. Here the CDR3 DNA reads TGTGCCACCAGTGTCGGAGCTAGCGCTTCAGATACGCAGTATTTT. Its translation: CATSVGASASDTQYF.

The rearrangement uses TRBV5-6 and TRBJ2-1; D could derive from TRBD1 or TRBD2 (5 bases each). The CDR3 extends over 16 amino acids. V lost 1 base and J 0 bases, leaving 11 bases between the germline ends. The germline gives CDR1 SGHDT, CDR2 YYEEEE. CDR3 bases: TGTGCCAGCAGCTTGTCGTGGGACCACTCCTACAATGAGCAGTTCTTC. Translation: CASSLSWDHSYNEQFF.

This clonotype was seen ten or more times. The chain joins TRBV19 to TRBJ1-5; tentatively, D is TRBD1 (6 bases). The CDR3 runs to 15 residues. Trimming stripped 4 bases from V and 7 bases from J, with 17 bases between. Germline V gene data show CDR1 as LNHDA and CDR2 as SQIVND (reference sequence). The chain's CDR3 is CASSTRTGKGQPQHF. The CDR3 coding sequence is TGTGCCAGTAGTACCCGAACAGGGAAGGGACAGCCCCAGCATTTT.